The rows below give T cell receptor beta chains drawn from one sample of a study of T and B cells in COVID-19 patients. TCRdb ran MiXCR on the multiplex PCR reads and lists one entry per CDR3 protein. Of about 9,400 distinct CDR3 sequences listed, approximately 30% are singletons. The sequenced sample consisted of blood. All receptors derive from a human donor who had recovered from COVID-19. CDR3s include the opening cysteine and the closing phenylalanine or tryptophan. Fields, in order: CDR3 DNA, CDR3 protein, J gene, V gene, D gene, clone size. D genes are given only for firm matches. Clone size is given for some rows only: seen once, a few or many times, or a class if the clone is expanded.

DNA: TGTGCCAGTAGCGGGGGGGGACAGTCGGCGAACCAAGAGACCCAGTACTTC
CDR3: CASSGGGQSANQETQYF
J: TRBJ2-5
V: TRBV19
D: .
size: .

DNA: TGTGCCATCAGTGCTGTATATAGTGGCAGCGAGCAGTACTTC
CDR3: CAISAVYSGSEQYF
J: TRBJ2-7
V: TRBV10-3
D: .
size: few

DNA: TGTGCCACCATGGACCGTGAAAGCTCCTACGAGCAGTACTTC
CDR3: CATMDRESSYEQYF
J: TRBJ2-7
V: TRBV15
D: .
size: .

DNA: TGTGCCAGCAGTGAAGCGGCAGGCAGCTCTGGAAACACCATATATTTT
CDR3: CASSEAAGSSGNTIYF
J: TRBJ1-3
V: TRBV6-1
D: .
size: few

DNA: TGTGCCAGCAGTTACGGCGGGCAGCGGGAGTGGACTGAAGCTTTCTTT
CDR3: CASSYGGQREWTEAFF
J: TRBJ1-1
V: TRBV6-2/TRBV6-3
D: .
size: .

DNA: TGCGCCAGCAGCACGAGACTTGGCTACAATGAGCAGTTCTTC
CDR3: CASSTRLGYNEQFF
J: TRBJ2-1
V: TRBV4-3
D: .
size: .

DNA: TGTGCCAGCAGCTTAGGGGCCAGCGGGGGGGCCTATGAGCAGTTCTTC
CDR3: CASSLGASGGAYEQFF
J: TRBJ2-1
V: TRBV7-9
D: TRBD2
size: .

DNA: TGCGCCAGCAGCCCCCCGGGACAGGGCACCGGAAACACCATATATTTT
CDR3: CASSPPGQGTGNTIYF
J: TRBJ1-3
V: TRBV5-1
D: TRBD1
size: .

DNA: TGTGCCAGCAGTTTGGGACTAGCGGGGGGGCCAGGCACAGATACGCAGTATTTT
CDR3: CASSLGLAGGPGTDTQYF
J: TRBJ2-3
V: TRBV6-5
D: TRBD2
size: medium-sized

DNA: TGTGCCAGCAGGGACGGGAGAACAACTAATGAAAAACTGTTTTTT
CDR3: CASRDGRTTNEKLFF
J: TRBJ1-4
V: TRBV6-5
D: .
size: .

DNA: TGTGCCAGCAGCGCGGGGGCGGTCTACGAGCAGTACTTC
CDR3: CASSAGAVYEQYF
J: TRBJ2-7
V: TRBV28
D: .
size: .

DNA: TGTGCCAGCAGCTTGGGATGGGGGAACACTGAAGCTTTCTTT
CDR3: CASSLGWGNTEAFF
J: TRBJ1-1
V: TRBV5-6
D: .
size: .

DNA: TGTGCCAGCAGCTTATTTGCCATGAACACTGAAGCTTTCTTT
CDR3: CASSLFAMNTEAFF
J: TRBJ1-1
V: TRBV5-6
D: .
size: few

DNA: TGTGCCACCAGTACTCTTGGGCCCCCGAGGCTGGAGACCCAGTACTTC
CDR3: CATSTLGPPRLETQYF
J: TRBJ2-5
V: TRBV12-3/TRBV12-4
D: .
size: .

DNA: TGTGCCAGCAGCTTATCTAGCGGGGGCCCCGACGTTAGCACAGATACGCAGTATTTT
CDR3: CASSLSSGGPDVSTDTQYF
J: TRBJ2-3
V: TRBV7-9
D: TRBD2
size: .

DNA: TGTGCCAGCAGTTACTCCCCCTTCGGTGCTAGCGGGAGGTCCGGGGAGCTGTTTTTT
CDR3: CASSYSPFGASGRSGELFF
J: TRBJ2-2
V: TRBV6-5
D: TRBD2
size: .

DNA: TGTGCCAGCAGTTATGGCCCGAGCTCCTACGAGCAGTACTTC
CDR3: CASSYGPSSYEQYF
J: TRBJ2-7
V: TRBV27
D: .
size: medium-sized

DNA: TGTGCCAGCAGCCGGGACAGGGCCCCAGATACGCAGTATTTT
CDR3: CASSRDRAPDTQYF
J: TRBJ2-3
V: TRBV4-2
D: TRBD1
size: few

DNA: TGCAGCGTTGCTAAGGGGGGGGGCAATGAGCAGTTCTTC
CDR3: CSVAKGGGNEQFF
J: TRBJ2-1
V: TRBV29-1
D: .
size: .

DNA: TGTGCCAGCAGTGATCGTTCGGACAGGGCTAATTCACCCCTCCACTTT
CDR3: CASSDRSDRANSPLHF
J: TRBJ1-6
V: TRBV6-1
D: TRBD1
size: .

DNA: TGTGCCAGCAGTCAGGGGGGGCCCCAGCATTTT
CDR3: CASSQGGPQHF
J: TRBJ1-5
V: TRBV7-9
D: TRBD1
size: .

DNA: TGCAGTGCTAGAGATCGTGTACGGGGTAACAATGAGCAGTTCTTC
CDR3: CSARDRVRGNNEQFF
J: TRBJ2-1
V: TRBV20-1
D: .
size: few

DNA: TGTGCCAGCAGTTACGGGCGGGGAAACACTGAAGCTTTCTTT
CDR3: CASSYGRGNTEAFF
J: TRBJ1-1
V: TRBV6-5
D: .
size: few

DNA: TGTGCCAGCAGCCAGGTTGGGGCGAGCAATCAGCCCCAGCATTTT
CDR3: CASSQVGASNQPQHF
J: TRBJ1-5
V: TRBV4-2
D: .
size: few

DNA: TGTGCCAGCAGTGACTCGCGGGGGGGAGATACGCAGTATTTT
CDR3: CASSDSRGGDTQYF
J: TRBJ2-3
V: TRBV6-4
D: TRBD2
size: medium-sized

DNA: TGTGCCAGCAGTTACTCCTATGGTGATTCACCCCTCCACTTT
CDR3: CASSYSYGDSPLHF
J: TRBJ1-6
V: TRBV6-6
D: .
size: few

DNA: TGTGCCACCAGCAGAGAACAGGGAAACAATCAGCCCCAGCATTTT
CDR3: CATSREQGNNQPQHF
J: TRBJ1-5
V: TRBV15
D: .
size: .

DNA: TGTGCCAGCAGCGCGACAGGGTACAAAAACATTCAGTACTTC
CDR3: CASSATGYKNIQYF
J: TRBJ2-4
V: TRBV5-6
D: TRBD1
size: few

DNA: TGTGCCAGCAGCCCCATCAGGGGGCTGGGTGAAAAACTGTTTTTT
CDR3: CASSPIRGLGEKLFF
J: TRBJ1-4
V: TRBV5-6
D: TRBD1
size: .

DNA: TGTGCCACTACACCCATCTCTGGAAACACCATATATTTT
CDR3: CATTPISGNTIYF
J: TRBJ1-3
V: TRBV10-3
D: .
size: .

DNA: TGTGCCAGCAGCCCACAGGCGGCCACACGGGCTGAAGCTTTCTTT
CDR3: CASSPQAATRAEAFF
J: TRBJ1-1
V: TRBV5-4
D: .
size: .

DNA: TGTGCCAGCAGCTTAGCCAGGGGGAGGCACACTGAAGCTTTCTTT
CDR3: CASSLARGRHTEAFF
J: TRBJ1-1
V: TRBV7-6
D: TRBD1
size: few

DNA: TGCGCCAGCAGTACTAGCGGGGGTAATACGCAGTATTTT
CDR3: CASSTSGGNTQYF
J: TRBJ2-3
V: TRBV10-1
D: TRBD2
size: few

DNA: TGTGCCAGCAGTAAGAAGCCGAACACTGAAGCTTTCTTT
CDR3: CASSKKPNTEAFF
J: TRBJ1-1
V: TRBV12-3/TRBV12-4
D: .
size: few

DNA: TGTGCCAGCAGCTTGGCGGACAGGGGCTACGAGCAGTACTTC
CDR3: CASSLADRGYEQYF
J: TRBJ2-7
V: TRBV5-5
D: TRBD1
size: medium-sized

DNA: TGTGCCAGCAGTTTACCGGGGCCGAACCATAATTCACCCCTCCACTTT
CDR3: CASSLPGPNHNSPLHF
J: TRBJ1-6
V: TRBV12-3/TRBV12-4
D: .
size: .

DNA: TGTGCCAGCAGTGCGGGACTAGCGGGGGGCGGGGAGACCCAGTACTTC
CDR3: CASSAGLAGGGETQYF
J: TRBJ2-5
V: TRBV27
D: TRBD2
size: .

DNA: TGTGCCAGCAGCTTGCAGGGTCGGATTTCAGGAAACACCATATATTTT
CDR3: CASSLQGRISGNTIYF
J: TRBJ1-3
V: TRBV5-6
D: .
size: large

DNA: TGTGCCAGCAGCAGCAGGGGTTGGACTGAAGCTTTCTTT
CDR3: CASSSRGWTEAFF
J: TRBJ1-1
V: TRBV5-5
D: .
size: .